These T cell receptor beta chains were read from a single sample in a study of prognosis after radiotherapy for stage I lung cancer. TCRdb processed the multiplex PCR reads anew with MiXCR; each CDR3 protein has one entry. There are roughly 30,000 distinct CDR3 sequences in the sample; 40% to 60% occur only once, and more than 15% lies in the top ten. Sequenced here: PBMCs, sampled before or after stereotactic body radiation therapy (not recorded which). These receptors all come from a donor of 50 years or more with non-small cell lung cancer. Both conserved end residues are part of each CDR3. D genes are given only for firm matches. Clone size, where shown, is once, few, many, or a class for clones that have expanded.

>TRBJ2-1|TRBD1|.|TRBV7-9
TGTGCCAGCAGCGCCAGGTCTGCGGGACAGGGATCCTACAATGAGCAGTTCTTC
CASSARSAGQGSYNEQFF
>TRBJ2-1|TRBD1|many|TRBV7-2
TGTGCCAGCAGCTTAATCCCAGGGGGCATCTACAATGAGCAGTTCTTC
CASSLIPGGIYNEQFF
>TRBJ2-3|.|.|TRBV6-5
TGTGCCATCAGTTACTCGATTATGGGCAGAGTGAGATCCACAGATACGCAGTATTTT
CAISYSIMGRVRSTDTQYF
>TRBJ1-6|.|few|TRBV6-2/TRBV6-3
TGTGCCAGCAGTGAGTGGGAACCCCTCCACTTT
CASSEWEPLHF
>TRBJ2-3|TRBD1|many|TRBV4-1
TGCGCCAGCAGCCACCGACAGGGCCCCTCCCAAGATACGCAGTATTTT
CASSHRQGPSQDTQYF
>TRBJ2-1|TRBD2|many|TRBV9
TGTGCCAGCAGCGTGACAGCTACTAGCGCCATAGCAGGAAGCCAATCCAATGAGCAGTTCTTC
CASSVTATSAIAGSQSNEQFF
>TRBJ2-1|TRBD2|medium-sized|TRBV11-3
TGTGCCAGCAGCTATCGAGGGACTAGCGGGAGCAATGAGCAGTTCTTC
CASSYRGTSGSNEQFF
>TRBJ2-3|TRBD2|medium-sized|TRBV7-2
TGTGCCAGCAGCTTAGTGGGGGGAGGGGTTACGCAGTATTTT
CASSLVGGGVTQYF
>TRBJ2-7|.|medium-sized|TRBV11-2
TGTGCCAGCAGCTTCAGGGTTGCCGTTCGACTTCTTTACGAGCAGTACTTC
CASSFRVAVRLLYEQYF
>TRBJ2-2|.|many|TRBV18
TGTGCCAGCTCACAGGTGAACACCGGGGAGCTGTTTTTT
CASSQVNTGELFF
>TRBJ1-1|.|many|TRBV7-2
TGTGCCAGCAGCGTGGCACAGATGTTCACTGAAGCTTTCTTT
CASSVAQMFTEAFF
>TRBJ1-6|.|medium-sized|TRBV20-1
TGCAGTGCTAGAGAACTTACCTACTCCTATAATTCACCCCTCCACTTT
CSARELTYSYNSPLHF
>TRBJ1-5|.|many|TRBV6-5
TGTGCCAGCAGTTACACGGGAAATCAGCCCCAGCATTTT
CASSYTGNQPQHF
>TRBJ2-7|.|many|TRBV7-9
TGTGCCAGCAGCTTAGGTATGGGCCTCGAGCAGTACTTC
CASSLGMGLEQYF
>TRBJ2-1|TRBD1|.|TRBV24-1
TGTGCCACCAGTGACACGACAGGGGCCCAATACAATGAGCAGTTCTTC
CATSDTTGAQYNEQFF
>TRBJ2-5|.|many|TRBV20-1
TGCAGTGCTAGAGATTTGGGCCTCCCCGGGGAGACCCAGTACTTC
CSARDLGLPGETQYF
>TRBJ2-1|TRBD2|.|TRBV2
TGTGCCAGCAGCGCCGGACTAGCAGGAGCCAATGAGCAGTTCTTC
CASSAGLAGANEQFF
>TRBJ2-7|.|many|TRBV6-2/TRBV6-3
TGTGCCAGCAGAGGTGTTGTGGCGTTCTCCTACGAGCAGTACTTC
CASRGVVAFSYEQYF
>TRBJ2-1|.|.|TRBV5-5
TGTGCCAGCAGCTTGTTAAGTGCGTCTGGTAATGATCAGTTCTTC
CASSLLSASGNDQFF
>TRBJ2-1|TRBD2|.|TRBV6-2/TRBV6-3
TGTGCCAGCACCCCTGGGACTAGCGGGGCGAGCTCCTACAATGAGCAGTTCTTC
CASTPGTSGASSYNEQFF